One and the same sample provided the 9 T cell receptor delta chains below, sequenced in a study of gamma-delta chains in newborns, infants, children. TCRdb fed the reads into CATT to redo clone calling. The sample holds about 3,500 delta-chain clones, 0.64% seen once. Sample: blood. These receptors all come from a child who was a newborn, infant or young child, either healthy, febrile or measles-vaccinated (not recorded which).

This clone showed up just a few times. A read error likely explains this, since a far larger clone differs by one base. Other nucleotide sequences from this sample produce the same CDR3. V and J are TRDV2 and TRDJ2, with 11 positions matching TRDD3. The germline V gene encodes CDR1 GEAIGNYY and CDR2 EKD. The CDR3 length is 16 residues. The CDR3 here is CACDPLGDTLTAQLFF. CDR3 nucleotide sequence: TGTGCCTGTGACCCCCTGGGGGATACTTTGACTGCACAACTCTTCTTT.

In its sample, this clone was seen a few times. The protein TCRdb gives is from a much larger clone and does not agree with this DNA's translation at residue 3, likely a read error; the protein shown here comes from the DNA. This chain uses TRDV2 with TRDJ2; 10 nucleotides align to TRDD3. CDR1 GEAIGNYY and CDR2 EKD come from the germline V gene. This CDR3 spans 15 amino acids. The CDR3 is CARDVLGDPTAQLFF. CDR3 nucleotides: TGTGCCCGTGACGTACTGGGGGATCCTACAGCACAACTCTTCTTT.

Notes on this clone: The protein held in TCRdb is that of a much larger clone and does not match this DNA's translation at residue 10, likely because of a read error; the protein shown is translated from the DNA. This chain joins TRDV2 and TRDJ1; D not certain. V lost 0 bases and J lost 2, with 21 bases in between. The CDR3 runs to 18 residues. The germline V gene has CDR1 GEAIGNYY and CDR2 EKD. The CDR3 region is CACDTVLTPGGTTDKLIF. The CDR3 DNA follows: TGTGCCTGTGACACCGTTCTGACACCGGGTGGAACGACCGATAAACTCATCTTT.

In regard to this clone: It is likely a read error: a sequence one base away is far more abundant. This sample includes further DNA sequences coding for the same CDR3. The genes are TRDV1 and TRDJ1, with D uncertain. Germline loops: CDR1 TSWWSYY, CDR2 QGS. V lost 3 bases and J lost 0, with 26 bases in between. This CDR3 contains 20 residues. In DNA, the CDR3 is TGTGCTCTTGGGGAGCTAGTAATGGCAACATACAGCGTGTACACCGATAAACTCATCTTT. Translating it yields CALGELVMATYSVYTDKLIF.

As for this clone: TCRdb has a much larger clone's protein, which differs at residue 3 from the translation of this DNA, likely because of a read error; what is shown is the protein translated from the DNA. This chain uses TRDV2 with TRDJ3; 11 nucleotides agree with TRDD3. The V gene's germline CDR1 is GEAIGNYY and CDR2 EKD. This CDR3 is built from 20 residues. CDR3 nucleotides: TGTGCCCGTGACACCGGCTGGGGGATACACTTCTCCTGGGACACCCGACAGATGTTTTTC. This codes for CARDTGWGIHFSWDTRQMFF.

This clone showed up just a few times. Since a far larger clone is one base different, this is likely a read error. Other DNA sequences in the sample encode the same CDR3. The chain recombines TRDV2 with TRDJ1; 8 positions match TRDD3. CDR1 and CDR2 from the germline V gene are GEAIGNYY and EKD. The CDR3 is made up of 15 amino acids. DNA for the CDR3: TGCGCCTGTGACACTCTACTGGGGGACACCGATAAACTCATCTTT. Protein product: CACDTLLGDTDKLIF.

In its sample, this clone was seen a few times. The TCRdb protein, from a much larger clone, departs from this DNA's translation at residue 10, likely by read error; the protein shown derives from the DNA. This rearrangement joins TRDV2 to TRDJ3; 10 nucleotides align to TRDD3. The CDR3 contains 17 residues. Looked up from germline, CDR1 is GEAIGNYY and CDR2 is EKD. V lost 2 bases and J lost 6; bases outside the gene matches: 6. The CDR3 nucleotides read TGTGCCTGTGACAGTACTGGGGGATTCCAGGACACCCGACAGATGTTTTTC. It encodes CACDSTGGFQDTRQMFF.

Details on this clone: TCRdb's protein, taken from a much larger clone, differs from this DNA's translation at residue 11, likely owing to a read error; the protein displayed comes from the DNA. This chain connects TRDV2 to TRDJ3; 9 positions match TRDD3. The CDR3 sequence is 18 residues long. V lost 3 bases and J lost 5; bases outside the gene matches: 10. Germline CDR1 is GEAIGNYY and CDR2 is EKD. The chain's CDR3 is CACDVLGEITRDTRQMFF. The CDR3 coding sequence is TGTGCCTGTGACGTACTGGGGGAGATAACCCGGGACACCCGACAGATGTTTTTC.

This clone is judged medium-sized (0.01 to 0.1%). In the same sample, other DNA sequences code for this CDR3. The rearrangement joins TRDV2 to TRDJ3; perhaps TRDD3 as D (6 bases). The germline V and J ends were trimmed by 0 bases and 0 bases, with 11 bases remaining between them. Germline V gene data show CDR1 as GEAIGNYY and CDR2 as EKD. The CDR3 has 18 residues. CDR3 sequence reads: CACDTGDPRSWDTRQMFF. The DNA of the CDR3 is TGTGCCTGTGACACCGGGGATCCCCGCTCCTGGGACACCCGACAGATGTTTTTC.